Presented here are 15 T cell receptor beta chains from one specimen sequenced in a study of regulatory T cells in long-lasting Graves disease. Relying on iRepertoire HTBI primers and Arm-PCR of CDR3 regions, the team built TCR beta libraries. TCRdb redid the calling of the multiplex PCR reads with MiXCR, one entry per CDR3 protein. Here the sample spans around 480,000 distinct CDR3 sequences, 16% being singletons. Stated time point: newly diagnosed GD, antithyroid drugs for less than 3 months. There was RNA extracted from PBMCs, and the TCR library was made from it. These data also featured in a second study, about T cells in Graves' hyperthyroidism and ophthalmopathy.

Here the sequenced sample was peripheral blood mononuclear cells (PBMCs), taken at new diagnosis, from a patient treated with antithyroid drugs. The source of these receptors is a woman aged 35-60 years with Graves disease.

This clonotype occurred many times. The gene calls are TRBV2 and TRBJ1-2; TRBD1 is a possible D gene (5 bases). This CDR3 has 14 amino acids. Germline loops: CDR1 SNHLY, CDR2 FYNNEI. Trimming took off 7 bases at V and 7 bases at J, with 19 bases between the two ends. The DNA for the CDR3 is TGTGCCAGCAACATCCGTGGGGGGGAGAGTGGCTACACCTTC. This encodes CASNIRGGESGYTF.

This clonotype was recorded many times. The gene calls are TRBV18 and TRBJ2-3; D gene uncertain. V lost 2 bases, J lost 4 bases, and 10 bases lay in between. This CDR3 region has 14 residues. The germline V gene has CDR1 KGHSH and CDR2 LQKENI. CDR3: CASSPELVSDTQYF. DNA of the CDR3: TGTGCCAGCTCACCAGAGCTGGTGTCAGATACGCAGTATTTT.

This clonotype was detected ten times or more. This rearrangement joins TRBV30 to TRBJ1-1, with TRBD1 identical over 9 bases. The CDR3 spans 13 residues. Germline CDR1 reads GTSNPN; CDR2 reads SVGIG (reference sequence). V lost 6 bases to trimming and J lost 5 bases; unmatched junction nucleotides: 7. As DNA, the CDR3 is TGTGCCTGCGAGGGACAGGGACGGACTGAAGCTTTCTTT. It translates to CACEGQGRTEAFF. The full variable domain, rest sourced from reference TRBV30 and TRBJ1-1, is SQTIHQWPATLVQPVGSPLSLECTVEGTSNPNLYWYRQAAGRGLQLLFYSVGIGQISSEVPQNLSASRPQDRQFILSSKKLLLSDSGFYLCACEGQGRTEAFFGQGTRLTVV.

Many counts were recorded for this clonotype. CDR3 residues: CASSFAIPRETQYF. DNA of the CDR3: TGTGCCAGCAGTTTCGCTATCCCGCGGGAGACCCAGTACTTC. The genes are TRBV28 and TRBJ2-5; D remains unclear. V was shortened by 3 bases and J by 5 bases, with 13 bases between the two germline ends. Germline V gives CDR1 MDHEN, CDR2 SYDVKM. The CDR3 has 14 residues.

This clonotype was seen a handful of times. The chain uses TRBV2 and TRBJ2-5; D is possibly TRBD1 or TRBD2 (5 bases each). CDR1 is SNHLY and CDR2 is FYNNEI in the germline V gene. Trimming took 6 bases from V and 8 from J, leaving 22 bases between them. This CDR3 has 15 residues. CDR3 coding DNA: TGTGCCAGCAGATCACGGGACGATCTACTGACCACCCAGTACTTC. Its translation is CASRSRDDLLTTQYF. Looking up the rest from reference TRBV2 and TRBJ2-5 gives the full variable domain: EPEVTQTPSHQVTQMGQEVILRCVPISNHLYFYWYRQILGQKVEFLVSFYNNEISEKSEIFDDQFSVERPDGSNFTLKIRSTKLEDSAMYFCASRSRDDLLTTQYFGPGTRLLVL.

J is TRBJ1-3 and V is TRBV28; D unclear. The CDR3 runs 17 residues. V lost 2 bases to trimming and J lost 0 bases, with 14 bases between them. The germline gives CDR1 MDHEN, CDR2 SYDVKM. CDR3 bases: TGTGCCAGCAGTTTAAGGTGGCTGCCGAGCTCTGGAAACACCATATATTTT. This encodes CASSLRWLPSSGNTIYF.

The J gene is TRBJ2-7, the V gene TRBV20-1; 8 positions match TRBD1. Trimming removed 5 bases from V and 2 bases from J; junction bases left unmatched: 5. CDR1 and CDR2 (germline): DFQATT, SNEGSKA (reference sequence). The CDR3 is 13 residues long. In nucleotides, the CDR3 is TGCAGTGCTGGGACAGGTGGGGCCTACGAGCAGTACTTC. It yields the protein CSAGTGGAYEQYF.

This clonotype appeared a few times. This chain joins TRBV19 and TRBJ1-6; TRBD1 agrees at 7 bases. Germline lookup yields CDR1 LNHDA and CDR2 SQIVND (reference sequence). This CDR3 is 15 amino acids long. The V and J ends lost 6 bases and 7 bases, in that order; junction bases with no gene match: 9. DNA of the CDR3: TGTGCCAGTAGAAGGGACAGCGGGGGGAATTCACCCCTCCACTTT. Translated: CASRRDSGGNSPLHF.

The chain employs TRBV5-6 and TRBJ2-7, with 7 bases fitting TRBD1. With V trimmed by 2 bases and J by 3 bases, 11 bases remained unmatched. The CDR3 length is 16 residues. The germline V gene has CDR1 SGHDT and CDR2 YYEEEE. CDR3 DNA: TGTGCCAGCAGCTTTATTTCCGGGACAGCCCTCTACGAGCAGTACTTC. It specifies CASSFISGTALYEQYF.

A word on this clonotype: Lacking the conserved final phenylalanine or tryptophan, this CDR3 likely reflects a read error. The chain couples TRBV18 to TRBJ2-7; 7 nucleotides match TRBD1. V lost 0 bases, J lost 4 bases, and 3 bases stayed unmatched. The CDR3 totals 14 residues. CDR1 is KGHSH, CDR2 LQKENI, per germline. CDR3 amino acids: CASSPPGQRYEQYL. The CDR3 DNA follows: TGTGCCAGCTCACCACCGGGACAGCGATACGAGCAGTACCTC.

V gene TRBV9 combines with J gene TRBJ2-2; weak D call: TRBD1 (5 bases). V lost 4 bases and J 8 bases, leaving 15 bases between the germline ends. The germline V gene encodes CDR1 SGDLS and CDR2 YYNGEE. CDR3 length: 14 residues. DNA of the CDR3: TGTGCCAGCAGCCCCGGACATAACTCGGGGGAGCTGTTTTTT. As protein: CASSPGHNSGELFF.

The V and J genes are TRBV3-1 and TRBJ2-1; no firm D call. CDR3 length equals 17 residues. Germline V gene sequence: CDR1 LGHDT, CDR2 YNNKEL (reference sequence). V dropped 0 bases and J dropped 0 bases, with 12 bases sitting between them. The CDR3 bases are TGTGCCAGCAGCCAAGATTCCGGGCCCCTCTCCTACAATGAGCAGTTCTTC. Amino acid sequence: CASSQDSGPLSYNEQFF.

The V gene is TRBV10-3, the J gene TRBJ2-2, with D possibly matching TRBD1 (6 bases). The CDR3 contains 16 residues. The V gene's germline CDR1 is ENHRY and CDR2 SYGVKD. V dropped 10 bases and J dropped 1 base, with 19 bases sitting between them. The CDR3 sequence: CASRGRQGQNTGELFF. DNA of the CDR3: TGTGCCAGTAGGGGAAGGCAGGGGCAGAACACCGGGGAGCTGTTTTTT.

This clonotype has at least ten counts. The rearrangement joins TRBV2 to TRBJ1-1, with D uncertain. The CDR3 is 14 residues long. V dropped 4 bases and J dropped 0 bases, with 9 bases sitting between them. Looked up from germline, CDR1 is SNHLY and CDR2 is FYNNEI. DNA of the CDR3: TGTGCCAGCAGTGGGGCAGAGATGAACACTGAAGCTTTCTTT. Its translation: CASSGAEMNTEAFF. The full variable domain, completed using reference TRBV2 and TRBJ1-1, is EPEVTQTPSHQVTQMGQEVILRCVPISNHLYFYWYRQILGQKVEFLVSFYNNEISEKSEIFDDQFSVERPDGSNFTLKIRSTKLEDSAMYFCASSGAEMNTEAFFGQGTRLTVV.

This clonotype was counted between two and nine times. The rearrangement uses TRBV4-1 and TRBJ2-5, with 8 bases that match TRBD2. The CDR3 length is 14 residues. Germline V gene sequence: CDR1 MGHRA, CDR2 YSYEKL. J was trimmed by 4 bases and V by 4 bases; bases with no gene match: 5. The CDR3 loop is CASSRLAGLETQYF. CDR3 sequence (DNA): TGCGCCAGCAGCCGTCTAGCGGGCTTAGAGACCCAGTACTTC.